This TCR beta chain was sequenced in a study of blood T cell repertoires in COVID-19 (dated by TCRdb to the early 2020s). Regarding the complete study: Samples from collaborators originated in the United States, Italy and Spain and spanned both the acute and convalescent phases of COVID-19. The repertoires were released in a freely available public database intended as a resource for research on the immune response to SARS-CoV-2. The samples were drawn from the first 160 participants of the ongoing ImmuneRACE study and from 1,254 subjects provided by 6 global collaborators. The material from the prospective study consisted of cDNA or gDNA derived from T cells, B-cell-depleted T cells, or PBMCs. Nearly every sample came with metadata listing a de-identified subject ID, COVID-19 status, age in years and sex. Subjects who had been exposed to COVID-19, were actively infected with it, or had recovered from it provided the deeply sampled blood TCRbeta repertoires that made up the dataset. HLA class I and class II types, where available, came from metadata supplied by the sample provider rather than from assay-based typing.

The immunoSEQ Assay, a bias-controlled multiplex PCR, was used to amplify TCRbeta CDR3 regions from genomic DNA. As for the original processing: Nucleated cell counts per sample were estimated from amplification of reference gene primers within the assay. Sequence reads were collapsed and filtered to measure the absolute abundance of every unique TCRbeta CDR3 rearrangement. For each sample, productive Simpson clonality was calculated by taking the square root of Simpson's diversity index across productive rearrangements. TCRdb took this table from immuneACCESS and kept in-frame rearrangements with V and J called. Such tables lack part of the clones; where checked against another copy, unresolved V genes explain under half of the gap, and the rest is unexplained. The D gene and trimming were derived from the DNA, and the V and J assignments and clone size from that table. In all, the sample holds approximately 100,000 clones, and approximately 80% of those were seen once. Of the sample, more than 9% is held by the ten largest clones.

Each collaborating institution followed its own protocols to collect whole blood in K2EDTA tubes. For TCRbeta analysis, collaborators shipped samples in one of three forms: frozen whole blood, isolated PBMCs, or DNA extracted from either of those sample types. The CDR3, cysteine through phenylalanine, is 17 amino acids long. The read is trimmed to its CDR3 DNA, 51 bases read in frame from base 1. V trim: 9 bases; J trim: 0 bases; unmatched bases: 13. From the germline V gene (reference sequence), CDR1 is MNHEY and CDR2 is SMNVEV. General conclusions and limits of the study: How much clinical and demographic metadata was included differed by source and by participant, and the metadata was provided uncurated.

Concerning this clone: No antigen is known for it. Base qualities are not at hand, and no much larger clone is one base apart.

The clonotype comes from a human donor in a cohort sampled during active COVID-19. This sequence uses TRBV27 and TRBJ2-5; 10 bases in between match TRBD2. Input material: peripheral blood. The DNA sequence follows: TGTGCCAGTCGACAAACCCCACTAGCGGGGTACCAAGAGACCCAGTACTTC. Its amino acids are CASRQTPLAGYQETQYF.